A single T cell receptor beta chain is shown here with its context. This specimen comes from a study of blood T cell repertoires in COVID-19. Trimming at V came to 1 base and at J to 7 bases, leaving 8 bases not matched to a gene. The germline gives CDR1 GTSNPN, CDR2 SVGIG (reference sequence). There are 15 residues in the CDR3. TCRdb keeps only in-frame clones here, not all; method: immunoSEQ multiplex PCR. The sample yields under 200,000 clones, roughly 86% seen once. Material for sequencing was peripheral blood. This sequence joins TRBV30 and TRBJ1-5; 9 bases map to TRBD1. The origin of this receptor is a man aged 18-30 years with acute or convalescent COVID-19. The CDR3 region is CAWSAGQGRLQPQHF. CDR3 nucleotide sequence: TGTGCCTGGAGTGCGGGACAGGGTAGGTTACAGCCCCAGCATTTT.